This TCR beta chain was sequenced in a study of tumor and adjacent non-tumor tissue in lung cancer. Study as a whole: There were around 11 adenocarcinoma, a couple of squamous cell carcinoma and 1 small cell lung cancer cases.

A modified ARM-PCR protocol with three rounds of nested PCR amplified TCRbeta. TCRdb passed the multiplex PCR reads through MiXCR, listing each CDR3 protein once. The profile shows about 76,000 distinct CDR3 sequences, about four fifths of them singletons. Study-level points and caveats: Compared with tumor, normal lung showed significantly lower TCR diversity.

This CDR3 spans 17 amino acids. The germline CDR1 and CDR2 sequences are MNHEY and SVGAGI. V was shortened by 5 bases and J by 0 bases, with 14 bases between the two germline ends. RNA was extracted from bulk tissue without any cell sorting. The normal lung tissue was taken more than 3 cm from the tumor edge. A note on this clonotype: Its specificity is unknown. One base away lies a much larger clone, so this may be a sequencing read error.

The sample consisted of distant non-tumor lung tissue. The gene calls are TRBV6-5 and TRBJ1-6; D call uncertain. The TCR originated in a man aged 60 to 75 with non-small cell lung cancer. The CDR3 loop reads CASSPQRISSYNSPLHF. The CDR3 DNA follows: TGTGCCAGCAGTCCCCAGAGGATTAGCTCCTATAATTCACCCCTCCACTTT.